The 14 T cell receptor beta chains listed next were all sequenced from one sample in a study of beta chain features in type 1 diabetes. Study-wide results and caveats: For Type 1 diabetes patients, all four CD4+ subsets carried TCRB CDR3s that were moderately but significantly shorter.

No antigen is known for these receptors. Reverse transcription of all isolated RNA meant that expressed TCRB transcripts were sequenced. Libraries were prepared by immunoSEQ multiplex PCR; TCRdb keeps only in-frame clonotypes and omits some of them. Of approximately 70,000 clones detected, about 48% appear once; the ten largest clones hold 0.65% to 0.75%. Sequencing input: central memory CD4+ T cells from blood. These receptor sequences come from a man aged 25-40 years with type 1 diabetes.

The chain joins TRBV7-2 to TRBJ2-7; D gene uncertain. This CDR3 contains 15 residues. The germline V and J ends were trimmed by 5 bases and 0 bases, with 14 bases remaining between them. Germline lookup yields CDR1 SGHTA and CDR2 FQGNSA. The chain's CDR3 is CASSLSDSGSYEQYF. For the CDR3, the DNA is TGTGCCAGCAGCCTCTCAGATTCGGGCTCCTACGAGCAGTACTTC. The full variable domain, with the rest looked up from reference TRBV7-2 and TRBJ2-7, is GAGVSQSPSNKVTEKGKDVELRCDPISGHTALYWYRQSLGQGLEFLIYFQGNSAPDKSGLPSDRFSAERTGGSVSTLTIQRTQQEDSAVYLCASSLSDSGSYEQYFGPGTRLTVT.

This chain connects TRBV2 to TRBJ2-2; no clear D. Deletions cut 2 bases from V and 1 base from J, with 2 bases between. This CDR3 comprises 13 residues. Germline loops: CDR1 SNHLY, CDR2 FYNNEI. The CDR3 DNA is TGTGCCAGCAGTGAACAGAACACCGGGGAGCTGTTTTTT. It translates to CASSEQNTGELFF.

This clone was detected a few times. As DNA, the CDR3 is TGCGCCAGCAGCCAATCCCCAGGGGAGCAGTACTTC. This encodes CASSQSPGEQYF. The chain joins TRBV4-1 to TRBJ2-7; tentatively, D is TRBD1 (5 bases). V lost 2 bases to trimming and J lost 7 bases, with 9 bases between them. Germline V gene data show CDR1 as MGHRA and CDR2 as YSYEKL. CDR3 length: 12 residues.

This clone was seen a handful of times. Written as DNA, the CDR3 is TGTGCCAGCACCACTCATGCCATCGGAGCTGAAAAACTGTTTTTT. Its protein is CASTTHAIGAEKLFF. The chain recombines TRBV6-1 with TRBJ1-4; D unresolved. The V and J ends lost 7 bases and 7 bases respectively, with 19 bases between them. CDR3 length: 15 amino acids. Germline V gene sequence: CDR1 MNHNS, CDR2 SASEGT.

This chain uses TRBV10-3 with TRBJ2-2; TRBD1 might be the D (5 bases). The CDR3 has 15 residues. CDR1 ENHRY and CDR2 SYGVKD come from the germline V gene. The V end was cut by 4 bases, the J end by 4 bases, with 13 bases between. CDR3 loop: CAISVGVTVTGELFF. CDR3 coding DNA: TGTGCCATCAGTGTAGGGGTTACCGTCACCGGGGAGCTGTTTTTT.

This clone was counted a few times. V gene TRBV5-6 combines with J gene TRBJ2-1, with 8 bases lining up with TRBD2. Germline CDR1 is SGHDT and CDR2 is YYEEEE. V shed 1 base and J 1 base; nucleotides not matched to a gene: 7. CDR3 length: 17 amino acids. In nucleotides, the CDR3 is TGTGCCAGCAGCTTGTATGGTGCGGGAGGTTCCTACAATGAGCAGTTCTTC. Encoded protein: CASSLYGAGGSYNEQFF.

This clone was seen a few times. The rearrangement joins TRBV2 to TRBJ2-3; possibly TRBD2 for D (7 bases). The CDR3 totals 13 residues. In germline, CDR1 is SNHLY, CDR2 FYNNEI. V was trimmed by 7 bases and J by 1 base, leaving 9 bases between them. CDR3 protein: CASKGGGTDTQYF. As DNA, the CDR3 is TGTGCCAGCAAGGGGGGGGGCACAGATACGCAGTATTTT.

This chain uses TRBV10-3 with TRBJ2-5, with TRBD2 matching 13 bases. This CDR3 spans 14 amino acids. Germline V gene data show CDR1 as ENHRY and CDR2 as SYGVKD. Trimming took 8 bases from V and 5 from J; bases not matched to a gene: 5. Here the CDR3 DNA reads TGTGCCATCGCCCGGGGACTAGCGGGGGAGACCCAGTACTTC. This translates into CAIARGLAGETQYF.

The chain couples TRBV2 to TRBJ2-2; 7 bases align to TRBD1. The V gene's germline CDR1 is SNHLY and CDR2 FYNNEI. The CDR3 is 15 amino acids. J gave up 0 bases and V 5 bases, and 3 bases lay outside the gene matches. The CDR3 bases are TGTGCCAGCAGTCGGGACAGCCCGAACACCGGGGAGCTGTTTTTT. Protein: CASSRDSPNTGELFF.

The chain is built from TRBV18 and TRBJ1-2; D possibly corresponds to TRBD1 (5 bases). The V end was cut by 3 bases, the J end by 4 bases, with 18 bases between. The CDR3 sequence is 16 residues long. The germline gives CDR1 KGHSH, CDR2 LQKENI. The CDR3 DNA reads TGTGCCAGCTCACCGGAGCAGGGCTACGTCCCCTATGGCTACACCTTC. It specifies CASSPEQGYVPYGYTF.

This clone was seen ten or more times. The rearrangement uses TRBV5-1 and TRBJ2-1, with 10 nucleotides matching TRBD2. The trim removed 4 bases at V and 7 bases at J, leaving 11 bases unmatched. This CDR3 contains 16 residues. Germline CDR1 and CDR2: SGHRS and YFSETQ. The CDR3 sequence: CASSRTLAGVRNEQFF. The CDR3, as DNA: TGCGCCAGCAGCCGGACCCTAGCGGGAGTCAGGAATGAGCAGTTCTTC.

This clone was seen a handful of times. The chain has TRBV5-1 and TRBJ2-5; no clear D gene. In germline, CDR1 is SGHRS, CDR2 YFSETQ. V lost 0 bases, J lost 2 bases, and 8 bases lay in between. The CDR3 contains 14 residues. For the CDR3, the DNA is TGCGCCAGCAGCTTGGGCTACCAACAAGAGACCCAGTACTTC. Its protein product is CASSLGYQQETQYF.

This chain connects TRBV10-3 to TRBJ2-6, with D perhaps matching TRBD1 (6 bases). Trimming removed 5 bases from V and 0 bases from J, with 8 bases in between. This CDR3 has 15 amino acids. Per the germline V gene, CDR1 is ENHRY and CDR2 is SYGVKD. The CDR3 region is CAISTGLSGANVLTF. The DNA of the CDR3 is TGTGCCATCAGTACAGGGCTCTCTGGGGCCAACGTCCTGACTTTC.

In this sample, this clone turned up a few times. The chain joins TRBV7-9 to TRBJ2-2, with D tentatively TRBD2 (5 bases). Trimming shortened V by 1 base and J by 11 bases, and 8 bases separated the two germline ends. The germline gives CDR1 SEHNR, CDR2 FQNEAQ (reference sequence). This CDR3 spans 12 amino acids. The CDR3 reads CASSLVGGELFF. CDR3 nucleotide sequence: TGTGCCAGCAGCTTAGTTGGAGGAGAGCTGTTTTTT.